The 26 T cell receptor beta chains reported below all come from one sample, sequenced in a study of blood T cell repertoires in COVID-19. Clones were read by immunoSEQ multiplex PCR, and TCRdb kept only the in-frame ones, dropping some. Of about 210,000 clones listed, 81% are singletons. The sequencing input was PBMCs or T cells enriched from blood (not recorded which). Receptor source: a woman aged 45-65 years with acute COVID-19.

V and J are TRBV5-1 and TRBJ1-6, with 8 nucleotides matching TRBD1. Germline V gene data show CDR1 as SGHRS and CDR2 as YFSETQ. Losses at the gene ends were 1 base for V and 8 bases for J; bases not matched to a gene: 2. This CDR3 spans 14 amino acids. In DNA form, the CDR3 reads TGCGCCAGCAGCTTGACAGGGGGGGATTCACCCCTCCACTTT. It is translated as CASSLTGGDSPLHF.

The V call is TRBV11-2, the J call TRBJ2-7, with 7 positions matching TRBD1. Germline V gives CDR1 SGHAT, CDR2 FQNNGV. The CDR3 extends over 14 amino acids. After removal of 5 bases from V and 0 bases from J, the junction contained 4 bases not matched to a gene. This CDR3 reads CASSQRQGSYEQYF. The CDR3 nucleotides read TGTGCCAGCAGCCAGAGACAGGGCTCCTACGAGCAGTACTTC.

This chain uses TRBV6-2 or TRBV6-3 with TRBJ1-5; no firm D call. CDR3 length: 12 residues. V shed 2 bases and J shed 10 bases, with 9 bases lying between them. Germline CDR1 and CDR2: MNHEY and SVGEGT. CDR3 amino acids: CASSYRAGPQHF. CDR3 sequence (DNA): TGTGCCAGCAGTTACAGGGCGGGACCCCAGCATTTT.

This clone was observed a few times. The chain combines TRBV7-2 with TRBJ2-7; D unresolved. This CDR3 contains 13 residues. V was clipped by 1 base and J by 4 bases, with 8 bases between them. Germline V CDR1 and CDR2: SGHTA, FQGNSA. The CDR3 DNA reads TGTGCCAGCAGCTTAGAACGGTCGTACGAGCAGTACTTC. Protein product: CASSLERSYEQYF.

This clone has a single count. The V gene is TRBV4-2, the J gene TRBJ2-7; 8 bases are shared with TRBD1. J lost 0 bases, V lost 4 bases, and 8 bases had no gene match. CDR3 length: 16 residues. The germline gives CDR1 LGHNA, CDR2 YNFKEQ. Here the CDR3 DNA reads TGTGCCAGCAGCCCTTCAGAAGGACAGGGCTCCTACGAGCAGTACTTC. Translation: CASSPSEGQGSYEQYF.

The chain couples TRBV3-1 (or the pseudogene TRBV3-2) to TRBJ2-7; D is perhaps TRBD2 (6 bases). This CDR3 spans 15 amino acids. Per germline, CDR1 LGHDT and CDR2 YNNKEL (reference sequence). The V end lost 5 bases, the J end lost 3 bases, and 17 bases lay between the germline ends. The CDR3 loop reads CASSTAGSGFYEQYF. CDR3 in DNA: TGTGCCAGCAGCACAGCGGGTAGCGGTTTCTACGAGCAGTACTTC.

The chain recombines TRBV19 with TRBJ2-2, with 9 bases lining up with TRBD2. This CDR3 has 17 residues. Germline V gene data show CDR1 as LNHDA and CDR2 as SQIVND (reference sequence). Trimming cost V 5 bases and J 1 base; bases outside gene matches: 8. The CDR3 region is CASSPPLAGRNTGELFF. The CDR3, as DNA: TGTGCCAGTAGTCCCCCCCTAGCGGGGAGGAACACCGGGGAGCTGTTTTTT.

This sequence joins TRBV2 and TRBJ2-1; no definite D call. The germline V gene has CDR1 SNHLY and CDR2 FYNNEI. CDR3 length equals 12 residues. Trimming took 1 base from V and 9 from J, leaving 7 bases between them. CDR3 nucleotide sequence: TGTGCCAGCAGTGAAGAAACCGGTGAGCAGTTCTTC. Translation: CASSEETGEQFF.

This clone was counted only a few times. The genes are TRBV18 and TRBJ1-4; D unclear. V was shortened by 4 bases and J by 3 bases, with 15 bases between the two germline ends. CDR1 and CDR2 from the germline V gene are KGHSH and LQKENI. The CDR3 covers 16 residues. The CDR3 DNA sequence: TGTGCCAGCTCACTAGAGAGCGGGCGGGCTAATGAAAAACTGTTTTTT. Translated: CASSLESGRANEKLFF. Supplemented by reference TRBV18 and TRBJ1-4, the full variable domain reads NAGVMQNPRHLVRRRGQEARLRCSPMKGHSHVYWYRQLPEEGLKFMVYLQKENIIDESGMPKERFSAEFPKEGPSILRIQQVVRGDSAAYFCASSLESGRANEKLFFGSGTQLSVL.

This chain connects TRBV4-1 to TRBJ1-2, with 7 nucleotides matching TRBD1. Germline V gene sequence: CDR1 MGHRA, CDR2 YSYEKL. This CDR3 has 22 amino acids. The V and J ends lost 1 base and 4 bases, in that order; junction bases with no gene match: 27. In DNA, the CDR3 is TGCGCCAGCAGCCAAGCACCTACCCCATTCATCCTTGCAGACAGGGATGGCTATGGCTACACCTTC. As protein: CASSQAPTPFILADRDGYGYTF.

This clone was picked up one time. The V call is TRBV3-1 (or the pseudogene TRBV3-2), the J call TRBJ2-7; D remains ambiguous. Germline V gives CDR1 LGHDT, CDR2 YNNKEL (reference sequence). The CDR3 is 12 residues long. The V end lost 4 bases, the J end lost 4 bases, and 8 bases lay between the germline ends. DNA of the CDR3: TGTGCCAGCAGCCTGTCTAGTTACGAGCAGTACTTC. Its protein is CASSLSSYEQYF.

This rearrangement joins TRBV5-1 to TRBJ1-6; D possibly corresponds to TRBD1 (6 bases). Germline CDR1 reads SGHRS; CDR2 reads YFSETQ. There are 13 residues in the CDR3. Trimming left V 0 bases short and J 10 bases short, with 8 bases between. CDR3 protein: CASSLEGESPLHF. The CDR3 region has the DNA TGCGCCAGCAGCTTGGAGGGGGAATCACCCCTCCACTTT.

The V gene is TRBV6-2 or TRBV6-3, the J gene TRBJ2-1, with D unresolved. Trimming left V 3 bases short and J 4 bases short, with 13 bases between. CDR1 is MNHEY and CDR2 is SVGEGT in the germline V gene. The CDR3 has 15 residues. CDR3 amino acids: CASSYLAAQYNEQFF. As DNA, the CDR3 is TGTGCCAGCAGTTATCTTGCGGCGCAATACAATGAGCAGTTCTTC.

The rearrangement joins TRBV4-1 to TRBJ1-6; 7 nucleotides align to TRBD1. Germline assignment: CDR1 MGHRA and CDR2 YSYEKL. The trim removed 4 bases at V and 7 bases at J, leaving 13 bases unmatched. The CDR3 extends over 17 amino acids. CDR3 bases: TGCGCCAGCAGCCTCACCCCCGGGACAGCGTCGAATTCACCCCTCCACTTT. The encoded protein is CASSLTPGTASNSPLHF.

In this sample, this clone turned up once. V and J are TRBV3-1 (or the pseudogene TRBV3-2) and TRBJ1-6, with D possibly matching TRBD1 (6 bases). This CDR3 is 18 amino acids long. Per the germline V gene, CDR1 is LGHDT and CDR2 is YNNKEL (reference sequence). Trimming stripped 4 bases from V and 7 bases from J, with 23 bases between. The CDR3 sequence: CASSRLIPGTRRNSPLHF. CDR3 DNA sequence: TGTGCCAGCAGCCGCCTCATCCCCGGGACACGGCGAAATTCACCCCTCCACTTT.

J is TRBJ1-2 and V is TRBV18; TRBD1 aligns across 7 bases. Germline V gene lookup returns CDR1 KGHSH and CDR2 LQKENI. The CDR3 has 15 residues. Trimming removed 2 bases from V and 8 bases from J; junction bases left unmatched: 11. As DNA, the CDR3 is TGTGCCAGCTCACCATCCCCAGGGGGATTGGAGGGCTACACCTTC. This encodes CASSPSPGGLEGYTF.

The genes are TRBV7-2 and TRBJ1-1; no clear D. The germline V gene encodes CDR1 SGHTA and CDR2 FQGNSA. The V gene lost 3 bases and the J gene lost 1 base, with 9 bases spanning the gap. This CDR3 is built from 14 residues. The CDR3 DNA is TGTGCCAGCAGCTTCGCGTCGCGGAACACTGAAGCTTTCTTT. It encodes CASSFASRNTEAFF. The whole variable domain, filled in from reference TRBV7-2 and TRBJ1-1, reads GAGVSQSPSNKVTEKGKDVELRCDPISGHTALYWYRQSLGQGLEFLIYFQGNSAPDKSGLPSDRFSAERTGGSVSTLTIQRTQQEDSAVYLCASSFASRNTEAFFGQGTRLTVV.

The rearrangement links TRBV5-1 to TRBJ2-2, with 9 bases identical to TRBD1. The junction had 6 bases not matched to a gene; V was cut back by 4 bases and J by 5 bases. In germline, CDR1 is SGHRS, CDR2 YFSETQ. The CDR3 is 15 amino acids. The DNA for the CDR3 is TGCGCCAGCAGCGCAACGACAGGGGGGACCGGGGAGCTGTTTTTT. Its translation is CASSATTGGTGELFF.

This clone has only a few counts. This rearrangement joins TRBV18 to TRBJ1-1, with D hard to call. The CDR3 extends over 15 amino acids. The ends were cut back, 3 bases at V and 1 base at J, with 12 bases in the middle. Per germline, CDR1 KGHSH and CDR2 LQKENI. The CDR3 nucleotides are TGTGCCAGCTCACCCCTGCACCCAGGGAACACTGAAGCTTTCTTT. Protein sequence: CASSPLHPGNTEAFF.

V usage is TRBV6-2 or TRBV6-3 and J usage is TRBJ2-7; D may be TRBD2 (5 bases). V lost 0 bases, J lost 3 bases, and 6 bases lay in between. CDR1 is MNHEY and CDR2 is SVGEGT in the germline V gene. CDR3 length equals 13 residues. The CDR3 nucleotides are TGTGCCAGCAGTTACTCCGGGGTCTACGAGCAGTACTTC. It encodes CASSYSGVYEQYF.

V is TRBV5-1 and J is TRBJ2-7, with D tentatively TRBD1 (6 bases). Germline V lookup: CDR1 SGHRS, CDR2 YFSETQ. V was shortened by 3 bases and J by 0 bases, with 10 bases between the two germline ends. The CDR3 runs to 14 residues. The CDR3 protein is CASSSGQISYEQYF. The CDR3, as DNA: TGCGCCAGCAGCTCCGGACAGATCTCCTACGAGCAGTACTTC. The full variable domain, completed using reference TRBV5-1 and TRBJ2-7, is KAGVTQTPRYLIKTRGQQVTLSCSPISGHRSVSWYQQTPGQGLQFLFEYFSETQRNKGNFPGRFSGRQFSNSRSEMNVSTLELGDSALYLCASSSGQISYEQYFGPGTRLTVT.

The gene calls are TRBV11-1 and TRBJ1-1; no firm D call. V gave up 2 bases and J gave up 1 base, with 8 bases separating them. CDR1 and CDR2 (germline): SGHAT, FQDESV (reference sequence). The CDR3 is made up of 14 amino acids. The CDR3 is CASSLRLTNTEAFF. Written as DNA, the CDR3 is TGTGCCAGCAGCTTAAGACTGACGAACACTGAAGCTTTCTTT.

This clone was seen only once. The chain recombines TRBV18 with TRBJ1-4, with TRBD1 identical over 8 bases. CDR3 length: 15 residues. The V gene's germline CDR1 is KGHSH and CDR2 LQKENI. The trim removed 4 bases at V and 5 bases at J, leaving 6 bases unmatched. CDR3 amino acids: CASSRDQGANEKLFF. In DNA, the CDR3 is TGTGCCAGCTCACGTGATCAGGGGGCGAATGAAAAACTGTTTTTT.

This clone has only a few counts. The rearrangement joins TRBV3-1 (or the pseudogene TRBV3-2) to TRBJ1-1; D perhaps matches TRBD1 (6 bases). V was shortened by 8 bases and J by 11 bases, with 18 bases between the two germline ends. The CDR3 totals 12 residues. Germline CDR1 and CDR2: LGHDT and YNNKEL (reference sequence). CDR3 coding DNA: TGTGCCAGCTCAAGGGGGGGTTCAAGGGCTTTCTTT. This sequence encodes CASSRGGSRAFF.

The chain employs TRBV4-3 and TRBJ2-3; maybe TRBD2 (5 bases). Looked up from germline, CDR1 is LGHNA and CDR2 is YSLEER. The CDR3 runs 14 residues. V was shortened by 0 bases and J by 8 bases, with 12 bases between the two germline ends. The CDR3 coding sequence is TGCGCCAGCAGCCAAGAAGAGGGTTTGGGTACGCAGTATTTT. Translated, it gives CASSQEEGLGTQYF.

The genes are TRBV10-2 and TRBJ2-2, with TRBD1 matching 7 bases. V lost 6 bases and J lost 3; bases outside the gene matches: 4. The germline V gene has CDR1 WSHSY and CDR2 SAAADI. The CDR3 totals 14 residues. As DNA, the CDR3 is TGCGCCAGCAGATCCACAGGGGACACCGGGGAGCTGTTTTTT. Translated, it gives CASRSTGDTGELFF.